A selection of T cell receptor beta chains follows, all from one sample in a study of shared clonotypes between healthy human individuals. The table came from immunoSEQ multiplex PCR; TCRdb's copy has only in-frame clones and leaves some out. The sample has around 2,000,000 clones; roughly 91% are singletons. The sequenced material came from naive CD8+ T cells from PBMCs. These TCRs come from a man between 18 and 35 years old in good health. Some clones in this sample may be carry-over from other donors' samples. The CDR3 runs from the conserved cysteine through the conserved F or W. The order of the fields is V gene, D gene, J gene, CDR3 DNA, CDR3 protein. D genes are given only for firm matches.

v_gene: TRBV7-9
d_gene: .
j_gene: TRBJ2-2
CDR3nt: TGTGCCAGCAGCTTAGTCCGGGACACCGGGGAGCTGTTTTTT
CDR3aa: CASSLVRDTGELFF

v_gene: TRBV6-5
d_gene: TRBD2
j_gene: TRBJ2-7
CDR3nt: TGTGCCAGCAGTACTGGACTAGCGGGACTCGACGAGCAGTACTTC
CDR3aa: CASSTGLAGLDEQYF

v_gene: TRBV7-2
d_gene: TRBD1
j_gene: TRBJ2-1
CDR3nt: TGTGCCAGCAGCTCAGTATTTCTGGGACAGGGGATCACTGAGCAGTTCTTC
CDR3aa: CASSSVFLGQGITEQFF

v_gene: TRBV2
d_gene: TRBD1
j_gene: TRBJ2-5
CDR3nt: TGTGCCAGCAGGCACAGGGGGTCGGAGACCCAGTACTTC
CDR3aa: CASRHRGSETQYF

v_gene: TRBV7-8
d_gene: TRBD1
j_gene: TRBJ2-2
CDR3nt: TGTGCCAGCAGCTATGACAGGGGGAGAGGAAGGAGACCGAACACCGGGGAGCTGTTTTTT
CDR3aa: CASSYDRGRGRRPNTGELFF

v_gene: TRBV27
d_gene: TRBD2
j_gene: TRBJ2-7
CDR3nt: TGTGCCAGCAGTTCCGCCGTGAGCGGGAGTACCCACGAGCAGTACTTC
CDR3aa: CASSSAVSGSTHEQYF

v_gene: TRBV6-5
d_gene: .
j_gene: TRBJ2-1
CDR3nt: TGTGCCAGCAGTTACCGCGGGGCCTACAATGAGCAGTTCTTC
CDR3aa: CASSYRGAYNEQFF

v_gene: TRBV27
d_gene: TRBD1
j_gene: TRBJ1-1
CDR3nt: TGTGCCAGCAGTTCACCCGGGACAGTGAACACTGAAGCTTTCTTT
CDR3aa: CASSSPGTVNTEAFF

v_gene: TRBV27
d_gene: .
j_gene: TRBJ2-1
CDR3nt: TGTGCCAGCAAAGAGCTTTACGGGATGTACAATGAGCAGTTCTTC
CDR3aa: CASKELYGMYNEQFF

v_gene: TRBV5-6
d_gene: .
j_gene: TRBJ2-2
CDR3nt: TGTGCCAGCAGTCTCGGGGGCGGGGAGCTGTTTTTT
CDR3aa: CASSLGGGELFF